These 16 T cell receptor beta chains originate from one sample sequenced in a study of T cells in Graves' hyperthyroidism and ophthalmopathy. The source material, RNA transcripts, was used to amplify TCR beta CDR3 regions. An initial round of RT-PCR targeting the TCR CDR3 relied on the HTBI primer set. From the multiplex PCR reads, TCRdb called clonotypes with MiXCR, one entry per CDR3 protein. The sample includes approximately 560,000 distinct CDR3 sequences, 15% to 18% of them seen just once. The sequenced sample was blood. The receptors originated from a woman aged 30 to 39 with Graves' hyperthyroidism.

At least ten counts were recorded for this clonotype. The V and J genes are TRBV6-1 and TRBJ2-1, with D perhaps matching TRBD1 (6 bases). The CDR3 extends over 13 amino acids. The V gene lost 6 bases and the J gene lost 3 bases, with 9 bases spanning the gap. From germline, CDR1 is MNHNS and CDR2 SASEGT. CDR3 region: CASRRDIYNEQFF. The DNA for the CDR3 is TGTGCCAGCAGACGGGACATCTACAATGAGCAGTTCTTC.

The V gene is TRBV7-2, the J gene TRBJ2-7; TRBD1 matches at 9 bases. The CDR3 is 18 residues long. J gave up 5 bases and V 3 bases, and 17 bases lay outside the gene matches. The V gene's germline CDR1 is SGHTA and CDR2 FQGNSA. CDR3: CASSFKTTHWTGAHEQYF. In DNA, the CDR3 is TGTGCCAGCAGCTTTAAAACGACCCATTGGACAGGGGCCCACGAGCAGTACTTC.

This clonotype was found many times. The rearrangement joins TRBV28 to TRBJ1-5; D is perhaps TRBD1 (6 bases). This CDR3 has 17 residues. The V gene lost 0 bases and the J gene lost 5 bases, with 17 bases spanning the gap. Germline V CDR1 and CDR2: MDHEN, SYDVKM. The CDR3 loop reads CASSLWMGATVDQPQHF. CDR3 nucleotides: TGTGCCAGCAGTTTATGGATGGGGGCAACGGTCGATCAGCCCCAGCATTTT.

This clonotype was seen repeatedly, ten times or more. V usage is TRBV15 and J usage is TRBJ2-1, with D tentatively TRBD1 or TRBD2 (7 bases each). Trimming took 0 bases from V and 8 from J, leaving 11 bases between them. CDR1 LNHNV and CDR2 YYDKDF come from the germline V gene (reference sequence). This CDR3 spans 14 amino acids. CDR3 protein: CATSRDRGGDEQFF. For the CDR3, the DNA is TGTGCCACCAGCAGAGACAGGGGGGGGGATGAGCAGTTCTTC.

This clonotype was observed a handful of times. The J gene is TRBJ2-7, the V gene TRBV9; 14 bases are a match to TRBD2. This CDR3 has 17 residues. V lost 0 bases, J lost 5 bases, and 7 bases stayed unmatched. Germline-derived CDR1 and CDR2 are SGDLS and YYNGEE. The CDR3: CASSVEGLAGVGNEQYF. The DNA for the CDR3 is TGTGCCAGCAGCGTAGAGGGACTAGCGGGAGTTGGAAACGAGCAGTACTTC.

This clonotype occurred a few times. The chain uses TRBV28 and TRBJ1-1; D call uncertain. The CDR3 length is 13 residues. From germline, CDR1 is MDHEN and CDR2 SYDVKM. V was pared by 6 bases and J by 11 bases, with 19 bases between. CDR3 amino acids: CASSLLRGTYAFF. DNA of the CDR3: TGTGCCAGCAGCCTGCTACGGGGAACGTATGCTTTCTTT. The full variable domain, in which reference TRBV28 and TRBJ1-1 provide the parts outside the CDR3, is DVKVTQSSRYLVKRTGEKVFLECVQDMDHENMFWYRQDPGLGLRLIYFSYDVKMKEKGDIPEGYSVSREKKERFSLILESASTNQTSMYLCASSLLRGTYAFFGQGTRLTVV.

This clonotype came up a few times. This chain joins TRBV29-1 and TRBJ2-3; 13 nucleotides line up with TRBD2. V lost 7 bases and J lost 6; bases outside the gene matches: 7. The CDR3 sequence is 14 residues long. CDR1 is SQVTM and CDR2 is ANQGSEA in the germline V gene. In DNA, the CDR3 is TGCAGCGGCTGGACTAGCGGGAGTCGGGATACGCAGTATTTT. It translates to CSGWTSGSRDTQYF.

CDR3: CASSWTRSTDTQYF. The CDR3 nucleotides are TGTGCCAGCAGCTGGACTAGAAGCACAGATACGCAGTATTTT. The chain combines TRBV5-8 with TRBJ2-3; 7 bases map to TRBD2. CDR1 is SGHTS, CDR2 YDEGEE, per germline. V shed 3 bases, J shed 0 bases, and the junction held 1 base outside the gene matches. This CDR3 region has 14 residues.

This clonotype has ten or more counts. The chain joins TRBV28 to TRBJ1-5; D unclear. The germline V and J ends were trimmed by 1 base and 2 bases, with 12 bases remaining between them. Germline values: CDR1 MDHEN, CDR2 SYDVKM. This CDR3 has 16 amino acids. The CDR3 DNA reads as TGTGCCAGCAGTTTATCGGCGCAGGTCCGCAATCAGCCCCAGCATTTT. Residues: CASSLSAQVRNQPQHF.

The J gene is TRBJ1-1, the V gene TRBV25-1; no definite D call. The V end was cut by 1 base, the J end by 4 bases, with 13 bases between. This CDR3 region has 15 residues. Germline loops: CDR1 MGHDK, CDR2 SYGVNS. The CDR3 region has the DNA TGTGCCAGCAGTGAATTTGGTCCGGTGGGCACTGAAGCTTTCTTT. Protein sequence: CASSEFGPVGTEAFF.

In its sample, this clonotype was seen a few times. The CDR3 DNA reads TGTGCCAGCAGCTTGGAGACAGGGGGCCTTTCACCCCTCCACTTT. Its protein product is CASSLETGGLSPLHF. This rearrangement joins TRBV7-2 to TRBJ1-6; TRBD1 aligns across 10 bases. The germline V gene encodes CDR1 SGHTA and CDR2 FQGNSA. The V segment lost 3 bases and the J segment 9 bases; nucleotides outside the gene matches: 5. This CDR3 has 15 amino acids.

In this sample, this clonotype turned up many times. This chain joins TRBV28 and TRBJ1-2, with 11 bases matching TRBD1. The CDR3 covers 14 residues. The ends lost 6 bases at V and 4 bases at J; junction bases unmatched: 4. Per the germline V gene, CDR1 is MDHEN and CDR2 is SYDVKM. The CDR3 bases are TGTGCCAGCAGAACCGGGACAGGGGGCTATGGCTACACCTTC. Encoded protein: CASRTGTGGYGYTF.

Notes on this clonotype: Possible read error: a much larger clone is one base away. J is TRBJ2-3 and V is TRBV29-1, with 8 bases fitting TRBD2. Germline CDR1 SQVTM, CDR2 ANQGSEA. The CDR3 covers 13 residues. With V trimmed by 4 bases and J by 8 bases, 8 bases remained unmatched. The CDR3 DNA reads TGCAGCGTTGGGGGGACTAGTGCAGTTACGCAGTATTTT. The encoded protein is CSVGGTSAVTQYF.

This clonotype occurred a few times. The rearrangement uses TRBV24-1 and TRBJ2-1; D is uncertain. The germline V gene has CDR1 KGHDR and CDR2 SFDVKD. This CDR3 has 16 residues. V lost 4 bases and J 10 bases, leaving 22 bases between the germline ends. The DNA for the CDR3 is TGTGCCACCAGTGACCCCCTGAAGGTAGGCCGGGCGGAGCAGTTCTTC. Its protein is CATSDPLKVGRAEQFF.

This chain connects TRBV6-2 or TRBV6-3 to TRBJ1-4; no definite D call. The CDR3 is 14 residues long. V was pared by 2 bases and J by 8 bases, with 12 bases between. Looked up from germline, CDR1 is MNHEY and CDR2 is SVGEGT. The CDR3 spells CASSYDGPGEKLFF. The DNA of the CDR3 is TGTGCCAGCAGTTACGACGGTCCGGGGGAAAAACTGTTTTTT.

This clonotype was found a few times. The CDR3 reads CASSYARAVGANVLTF. The CDR3 coding sequence is TGTGCCAGCAGTTACGCCCGAGCGGTTGGGGCCAACGTCCTGACTTTC. The rearrangement uses TRBV6-5 and TRBJ2-6; perhaps TRBD2 as D (5 bases). V was shortened by 2 bases and J by 3 bases, with 11 bases between the two germline ends. The CDR3 extends over 16 amino acids. Germline V gives CDR1 MNHEY, CDR2 SVGAGI.